This TCR beta chain originates from a study of shared clonotypes between healthy human individuals. General observations from the study: Relative to clonotypes present in all four donors, those not shared had lower generation probabilities.

Looked up from germline, CDR1 is SGHRS and CDR2 is YFSETQ. CDR3 length equals 15 residues. V gave up 6 bases and J gave up 5 bases, with 18 bases separating them. The protocol was immunoSEQ multiplex PCR, while the TCRdb copy is restricted to in-frame clones and leaves out a portion. The data show millions of clones, more than 90% seen once. A word on this clone: Its antigen is unknown.

The sample taken for sequencing was naive CD4+ T cells sorted from blood. Subset reported: CD45RA+ positively selected. The sequence came from a man between 18 and 29 years old in good health. The gene calls are TRBV5-1 and TRBJ2-1; a weak D match, TRBD2 (5 bases). CDR3: CASTPAGLGNNEQFF. CDR3 nucleotides: TGCGCCAGCACCCCCGCGGGCCTCGGGAACAATGAGCAGTTCTTC.